This section outlines one T cell receptor beta chain sequence together with its context. Its matching antigen is unknown. CDR3 length: 13 amino acids. CDR1 SGDLS and CDR2 YYNGEE come from the germline V gene. V was pared by 7 bases and J by 4 bases, with 7 bases of the junction left unmatched. Sequencing used immunoSEQ multiplex PCR; TCRdb keeps in-frame clones, though not all of them. The sample lists more than 45,000 clones; around 87% were seen once. The sample comes from a study of pediatric ulcerative colitis. Regarding the study as a whole: Acute severe colitis showed lower rectal diversity from clonal expansions. All ulcerative colitis patients, but no controls, carried a couple of rectal clonotypes.

This TCR was sampled from a boy aged 5 to 17 who was a control in a study of pediatric ulcerative colitis. Sample: blood. The rearrangement uses TRBV9 and TRBJ2-5; 7 bases are a match to TRBD2. DNA for the CDR3: TGTGCCAGCCAAACCCCGGGGGGAGAGACCCAGTACTTC. Its protein is CASQTPGGETQYF.